The present T cell receptor beta chain was sequenced within a study of blood T cell repertoires in COVID-19. Background on the study: PBMCs, B-cell-depleted T cells, or T cells provided the cDNA or gDNA that made up the material.

V was shortened by 3 bases and J by 0 bases, with 12 bases between the two germline ends. Germline assignment: CDR1 KGHSH and CDR2 LQKENI. The CDR3 spans 16 residues. Source study methods: Estimates of nucleated cell counts were drawn from the amplification of reference gene primers. This table comes from immunoSEQ multiplex PCR, and its TCRdb copy is limited to in-frame clones, with some not included. V and J calls and clone size are those listed in that table; D and trimming were worked out from the DNA. The data contain about 190,000 clones, roughly 88% of them seen just once; the ten biggest clones take up roughly 6%.

Material: peripheral blood. V and J are TRBV18 and TRBJ1-3, with a tentative D call TRBD1 (6 bases). This clonotype was obtained from a woman in her thirties or forties who had recovered from COVID-19. CDR3 coding DNA: TGTGCCAGCTCACCGATCCGGGACACCTCTGGAAACACCATATATTTT. Translating gives CASSPIRDTSGNTIYF.